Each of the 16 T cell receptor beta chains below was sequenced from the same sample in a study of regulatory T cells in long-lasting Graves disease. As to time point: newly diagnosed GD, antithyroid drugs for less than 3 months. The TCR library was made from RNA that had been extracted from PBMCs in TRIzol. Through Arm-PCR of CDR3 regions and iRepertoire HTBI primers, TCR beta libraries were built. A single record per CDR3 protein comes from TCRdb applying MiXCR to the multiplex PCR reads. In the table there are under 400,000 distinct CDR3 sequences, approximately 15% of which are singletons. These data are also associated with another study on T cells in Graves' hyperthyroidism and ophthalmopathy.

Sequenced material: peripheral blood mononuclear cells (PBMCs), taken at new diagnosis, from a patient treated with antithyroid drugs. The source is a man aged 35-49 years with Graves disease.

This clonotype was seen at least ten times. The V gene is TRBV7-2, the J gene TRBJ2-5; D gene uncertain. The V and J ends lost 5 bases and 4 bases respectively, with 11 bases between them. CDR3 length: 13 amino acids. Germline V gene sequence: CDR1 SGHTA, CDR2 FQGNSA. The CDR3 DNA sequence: TGTGCCAGCAGCCGGATGCGTTTAGAGACCCAGTACTTC. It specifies CASSRMRLETQYF.

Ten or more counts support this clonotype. In nucleotides, the CDR3 is TGTGCCACCAGTGATTTGGCGGCGGGACTCTACTCGACGGGAGAGACCCAGTACTTC. Its protein is CATSDLAAGLYSTGETQYF. This chain links TRBV24-1 with TRBJ2-5; perhaps TRBD2 as D (6 bases). V lost 0 bases to trimming and J lost 4 bases, with 23 bases between them. This CDR3 is 19 amino acids long. Germline CDR1 is KGHDR and CDR2 is SFDVKD.

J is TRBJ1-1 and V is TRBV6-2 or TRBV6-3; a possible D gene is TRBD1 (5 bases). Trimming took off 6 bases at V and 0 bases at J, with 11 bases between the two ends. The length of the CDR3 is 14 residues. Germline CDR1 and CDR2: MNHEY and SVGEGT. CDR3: CASRRGSVNTEAFF. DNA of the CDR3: TGTGCCAGCAGGAGGGGAAGTGTGAACACTGAAGCTTTCTTT.

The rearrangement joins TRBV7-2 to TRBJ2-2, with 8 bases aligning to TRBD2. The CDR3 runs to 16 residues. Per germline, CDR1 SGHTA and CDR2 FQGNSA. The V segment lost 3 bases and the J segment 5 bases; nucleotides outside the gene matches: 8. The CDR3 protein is CASSLIAGGATGELFF. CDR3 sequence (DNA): TGTGCCAGCAGCTTGATTGCCGGGGGGGCGACCGGGGAGCTGTTTTTT.

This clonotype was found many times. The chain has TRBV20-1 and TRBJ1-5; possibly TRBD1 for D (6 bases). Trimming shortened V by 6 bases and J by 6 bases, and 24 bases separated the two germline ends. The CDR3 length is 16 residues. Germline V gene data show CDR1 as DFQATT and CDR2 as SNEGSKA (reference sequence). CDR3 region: CSAPKQPGGISQPQHF. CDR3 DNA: TGCAGTGCGCCGAAGCAACCGGGGGGCATTTCTCAGCCCCAGCATTTT.

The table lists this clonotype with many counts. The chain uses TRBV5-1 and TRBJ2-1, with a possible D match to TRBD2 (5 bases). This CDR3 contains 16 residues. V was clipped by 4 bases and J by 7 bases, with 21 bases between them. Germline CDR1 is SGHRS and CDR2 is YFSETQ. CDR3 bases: TGCGCCAGCAGCCCTGGAGGTGGGAACGTTGTGAATGAGCAGTTCTTC. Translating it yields CASSPGGGNVVNEQFF.

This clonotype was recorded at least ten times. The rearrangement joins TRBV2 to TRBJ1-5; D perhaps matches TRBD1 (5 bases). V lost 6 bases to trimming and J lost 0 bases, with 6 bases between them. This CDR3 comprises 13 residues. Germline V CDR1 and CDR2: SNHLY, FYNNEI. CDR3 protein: CASRGDSNQPQHF. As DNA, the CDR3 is TGTGCCAGCAGGGGGGATAGCAATCAGCCCCAGCATTTT.

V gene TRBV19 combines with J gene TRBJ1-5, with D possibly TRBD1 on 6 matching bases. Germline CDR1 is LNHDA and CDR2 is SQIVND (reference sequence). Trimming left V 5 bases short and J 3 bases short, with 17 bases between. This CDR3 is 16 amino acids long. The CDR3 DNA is TGTGCCAGTAGTCTTGACAGGTTATCCTTCAATCAGCCCCAGCATTTT. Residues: CASSLDRLSFNQPQHF.

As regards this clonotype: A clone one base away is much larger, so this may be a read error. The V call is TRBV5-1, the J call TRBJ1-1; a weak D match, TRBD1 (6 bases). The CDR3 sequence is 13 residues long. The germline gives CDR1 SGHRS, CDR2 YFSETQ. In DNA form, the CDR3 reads TGCGCCAGCTTCCCGGGACACCGGGCTGAAACTTTCTTT. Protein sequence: CASFPGHRAETFF.

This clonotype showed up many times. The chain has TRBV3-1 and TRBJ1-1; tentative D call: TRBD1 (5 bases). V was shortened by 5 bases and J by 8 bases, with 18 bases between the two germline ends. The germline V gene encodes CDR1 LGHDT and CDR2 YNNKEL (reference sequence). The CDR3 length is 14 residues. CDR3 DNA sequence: TGTGCCAGCAGCTACTCGCCGGGGGACTTAGAAGCTTTCTTT. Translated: CASSYSPGDLEAFF.

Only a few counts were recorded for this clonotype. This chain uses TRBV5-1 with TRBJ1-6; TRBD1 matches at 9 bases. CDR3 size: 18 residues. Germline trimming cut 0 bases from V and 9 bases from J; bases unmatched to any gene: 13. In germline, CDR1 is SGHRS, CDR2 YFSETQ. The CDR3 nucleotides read TGCGCCAGCAGCTTGGCCGGGACAGGGTCAGGTTCTGGTTCACCCCTCCACTTT. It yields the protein CASSLAGTGSGSGSPLHF.

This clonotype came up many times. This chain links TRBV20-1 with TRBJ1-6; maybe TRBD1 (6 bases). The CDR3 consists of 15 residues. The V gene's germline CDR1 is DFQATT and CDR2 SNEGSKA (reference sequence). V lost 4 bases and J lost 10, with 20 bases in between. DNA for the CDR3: TGCAGTGCTACACGATCCGTCGGGGGCGGCTCACCCCTCCACTTT. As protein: CSATRSVGGGSPLHF.

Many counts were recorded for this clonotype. The CDR3 spells CASSLYSGLYTDTQYF. The CDR3 region has the DNA TGTGCCAGCAGCTTGTATTCAGGGCTGTACACAGATACGCAGTATTTT. The J gene is TRBJ2-3, the V gene TRBV11-2; D is perhaps TRBD1 (5 bases). The ends were cut back, 3 bases at V and 2 bases at J, with 15 bases in the middle. The V gene's germline CDR1 is SGHAT and CDR2 FQNNGV. The CDR3 has 16 amino acids.

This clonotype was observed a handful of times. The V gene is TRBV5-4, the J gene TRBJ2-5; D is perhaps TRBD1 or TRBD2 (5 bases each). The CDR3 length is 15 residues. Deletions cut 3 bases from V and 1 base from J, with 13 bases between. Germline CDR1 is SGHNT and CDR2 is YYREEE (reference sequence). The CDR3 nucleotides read TGTGCCAGCAGCTCAAGGGGTACTAGCCAAGAGACCCAGTACTTC. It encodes CASSSRGTSQETQYF.

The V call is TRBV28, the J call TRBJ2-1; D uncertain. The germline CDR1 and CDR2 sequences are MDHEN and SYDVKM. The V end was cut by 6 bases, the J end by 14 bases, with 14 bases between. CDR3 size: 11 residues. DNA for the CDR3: TGTGCCAGCAGCTCCCCCCCCAATGAGTTCTTC. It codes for CASSSPPNEFF.

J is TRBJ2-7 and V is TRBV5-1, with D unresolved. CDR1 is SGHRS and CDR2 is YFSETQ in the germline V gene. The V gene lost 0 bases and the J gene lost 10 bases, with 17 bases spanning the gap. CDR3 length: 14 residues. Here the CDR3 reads CASSLEGGSRLQYF. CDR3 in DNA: TGCGCCAGCAGCTTGGAGGGCGGCAGCCGGCTCCAGTACTTC. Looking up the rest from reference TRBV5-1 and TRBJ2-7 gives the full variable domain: KAGVTQTPRYLIKTRGQQVTLSCSPISGHRSVSWYQQTPGQGLQFLFEYFSETQRNKGNFPGRFSGRQFSNSRSEMNVSTLELGDSALYLCASSLEGGSRLQYFGPGTRLTVT.